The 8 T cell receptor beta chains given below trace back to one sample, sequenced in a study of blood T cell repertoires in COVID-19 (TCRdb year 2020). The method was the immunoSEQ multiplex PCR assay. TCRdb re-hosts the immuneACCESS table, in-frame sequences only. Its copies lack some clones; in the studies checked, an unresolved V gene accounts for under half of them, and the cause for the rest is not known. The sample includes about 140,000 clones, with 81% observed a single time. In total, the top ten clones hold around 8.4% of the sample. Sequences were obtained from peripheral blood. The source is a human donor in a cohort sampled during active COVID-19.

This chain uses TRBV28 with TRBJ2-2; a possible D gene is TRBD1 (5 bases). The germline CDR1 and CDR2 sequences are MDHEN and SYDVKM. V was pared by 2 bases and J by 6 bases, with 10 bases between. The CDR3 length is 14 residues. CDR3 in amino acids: CASSLQGIPGELFF. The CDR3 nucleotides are TGTGCCAGCAGTTTACAGGGAATTCCCGGGGAGCTGTTTTTT.

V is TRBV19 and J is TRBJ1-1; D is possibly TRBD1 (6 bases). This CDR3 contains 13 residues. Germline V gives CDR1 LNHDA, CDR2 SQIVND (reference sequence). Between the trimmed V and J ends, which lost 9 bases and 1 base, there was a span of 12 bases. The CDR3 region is CASTGTPNTEAFF. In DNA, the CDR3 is TGTGCCAGCACAGGGACCCCGAACACTGAAGCTTTCTTT. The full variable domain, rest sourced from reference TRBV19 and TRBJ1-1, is DGGITQSPKYLFRKEGQNVTLSCEQNLNHDAMYWYRQDPGQGLRLIYYSQIVNDFQKGDIAEGYSVSREKKESFPLTVTSAQKNPTAFYLCASTGTPNTEAFFGQGTRLTVV.

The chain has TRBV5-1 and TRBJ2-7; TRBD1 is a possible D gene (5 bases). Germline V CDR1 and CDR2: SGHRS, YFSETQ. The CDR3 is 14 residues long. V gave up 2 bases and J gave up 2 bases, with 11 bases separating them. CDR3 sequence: CASSFTGTPYEQYF. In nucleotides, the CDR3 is TGCGCCAGCAGCTTCACAGGAACTCCCTACGAGCAGTACTTC.

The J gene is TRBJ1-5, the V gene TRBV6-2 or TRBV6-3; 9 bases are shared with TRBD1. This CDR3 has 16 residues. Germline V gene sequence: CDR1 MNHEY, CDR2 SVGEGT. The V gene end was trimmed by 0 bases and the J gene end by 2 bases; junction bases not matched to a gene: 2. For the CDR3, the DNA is TGTGCCAGCAGTTACTCGGGGACAGGGCGCAATCAGCCCCAGCATTTT. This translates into CASSYSGTGRNQPQHF.

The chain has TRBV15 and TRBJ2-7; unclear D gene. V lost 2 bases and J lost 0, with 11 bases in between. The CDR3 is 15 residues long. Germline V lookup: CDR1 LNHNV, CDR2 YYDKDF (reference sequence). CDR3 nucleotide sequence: TGTGCCACCAGCAGATTATCTCCCTACTCCTACGAGCAGTACTTC. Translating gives CATSRLSPYSYEQYF.

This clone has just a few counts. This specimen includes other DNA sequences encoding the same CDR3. CDR3 sequence (DNA): TGTGCCAGCAGATCCAGGGGTCGCGAGCAGTACTTC. The encoded protein is CASRSRGREQYF. J is TRBJ2-7 and V is TRBV28; D is possibly TRBD1 (6 bases). The V gene lost 6 bases and the J gene lost 6 bases, with 12 bases spanning the gap. Germline CDR1 and CDR2: MDHEN and SYDVKM. The CDR3 is 12 amino acids.

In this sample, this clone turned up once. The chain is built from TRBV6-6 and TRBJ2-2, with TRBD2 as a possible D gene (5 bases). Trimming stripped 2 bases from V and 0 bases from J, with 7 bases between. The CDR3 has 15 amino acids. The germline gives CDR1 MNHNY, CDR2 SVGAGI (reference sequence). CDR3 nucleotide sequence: TGTGCCAGCAGTTACCGGAGGACGAACACCGGGGAGCTGTTTTTT. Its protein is CASSYRRTNTGELFF.

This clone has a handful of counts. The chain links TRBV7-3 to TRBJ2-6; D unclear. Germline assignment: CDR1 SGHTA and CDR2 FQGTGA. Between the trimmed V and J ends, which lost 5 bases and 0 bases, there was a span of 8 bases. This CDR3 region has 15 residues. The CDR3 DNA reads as TGTGCCAGCAGCCTACAGAGCTCTGGGGCCAACGTCCTGACTTTC. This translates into CASSLQSSGANVLTF.